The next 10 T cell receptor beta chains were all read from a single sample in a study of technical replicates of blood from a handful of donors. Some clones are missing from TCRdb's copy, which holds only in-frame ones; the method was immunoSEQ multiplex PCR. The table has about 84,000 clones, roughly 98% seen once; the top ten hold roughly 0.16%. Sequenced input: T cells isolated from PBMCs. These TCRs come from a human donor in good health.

The CDR3 nucleotides read TGCGCCAGCAGCCCGCTCTCATGGACTAGCGGGGTTAACACCGGGGAGCTGTTTTTT. Amino acids: CASSPLSWTSGVNTGELFF. V and J are TRBV5-1 and TRBJ2-2, with 12 nucleotides matching TRBD2. The CDR3 contains 19 residues. The trim removed 4 bases at V and 2 bases at J, leaving 12 bases unmatched. The germline V gene encodes CDR1 SGHRS and CDR2 YFSETQ.

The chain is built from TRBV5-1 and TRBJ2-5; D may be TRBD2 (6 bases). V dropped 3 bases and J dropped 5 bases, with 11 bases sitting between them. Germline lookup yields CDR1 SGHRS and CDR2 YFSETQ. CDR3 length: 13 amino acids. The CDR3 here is CASSWGEGETQYF. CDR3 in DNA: TGCGCCAGCAGCTGGGGGGAAGGGGAGACCCAGTACTTC.

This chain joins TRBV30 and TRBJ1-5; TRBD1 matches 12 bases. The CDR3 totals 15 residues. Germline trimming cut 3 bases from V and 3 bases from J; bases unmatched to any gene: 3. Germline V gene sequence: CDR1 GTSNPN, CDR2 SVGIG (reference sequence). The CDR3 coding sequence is TGTGCCTGGAGCGGGACAGGGGGCCCCAATCAGCCCCAGCATTTT. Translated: CAWSGTGGPNQPQHF.

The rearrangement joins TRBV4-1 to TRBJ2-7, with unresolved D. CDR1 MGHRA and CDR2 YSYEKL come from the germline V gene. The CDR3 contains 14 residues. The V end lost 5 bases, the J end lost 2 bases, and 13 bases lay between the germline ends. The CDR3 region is CASSSWSPPYEQYF. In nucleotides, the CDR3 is TGCGCCAGCAGCTCTTGGAGCCCCCCCTACGAGCAGTACTTC.

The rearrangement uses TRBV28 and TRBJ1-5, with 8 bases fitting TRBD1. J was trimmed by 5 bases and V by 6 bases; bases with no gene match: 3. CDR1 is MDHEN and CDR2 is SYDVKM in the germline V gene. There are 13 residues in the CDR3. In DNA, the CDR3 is TGTGCCAGCAGAGACAGGGGATATCAGCCCCAGCATTTT. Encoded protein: CASRDRGYQPQHF.

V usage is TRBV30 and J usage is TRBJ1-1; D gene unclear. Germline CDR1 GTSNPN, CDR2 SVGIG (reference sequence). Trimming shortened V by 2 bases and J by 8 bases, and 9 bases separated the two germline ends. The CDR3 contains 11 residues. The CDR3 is CAWSNGGEAFF. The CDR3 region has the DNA TGTGCCTGGAGTAATGGCGGGGAAGCTTTCTTT.

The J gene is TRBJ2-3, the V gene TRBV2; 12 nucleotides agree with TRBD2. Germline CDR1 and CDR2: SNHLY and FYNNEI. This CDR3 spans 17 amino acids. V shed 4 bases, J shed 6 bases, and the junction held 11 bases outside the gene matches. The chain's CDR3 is CASSATVKTSGGDTQYF. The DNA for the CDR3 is TGTGCCAGCAGTGCCACGGTTAAGACTAGCGGGGGCGATACGCAGTATTTT.

The CDR3, as DNA: TGTGCCAGCAGGCGGGGAAACCTAGGGGAGACCCAGTACTTC. It specifies CASRRGNLGETQYF. The J gene is TRBJ2-5, the V gene TRBV6-5, with a tentative D call TRBD2 (6 bases). Germline CDR1 reads MNHEY; CDR2 reads SVGAGI. V was shortened by 6 bases and J by 5 bases, with 16 bases between the two germline ends. This CDR3 region has 14 residues.

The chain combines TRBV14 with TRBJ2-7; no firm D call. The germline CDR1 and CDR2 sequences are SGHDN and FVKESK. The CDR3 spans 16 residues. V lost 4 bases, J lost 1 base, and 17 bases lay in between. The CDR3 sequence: CASSPGFRYRSYEQYF. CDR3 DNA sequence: TGTGCCAGCAGCCCTGGGTTCAGGTACAGATCCTACGAGCAGTACTTC.

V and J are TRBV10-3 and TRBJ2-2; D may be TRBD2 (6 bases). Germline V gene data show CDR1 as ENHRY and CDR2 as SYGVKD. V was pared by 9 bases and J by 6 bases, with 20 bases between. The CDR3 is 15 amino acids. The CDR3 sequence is CAMGREEGISGELFF. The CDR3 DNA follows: TGTGCCATGGGGCGGGAAGAAGGCATCTCCGGGGAGCTGTTTTTT.